This T cell receptor beta chain was profiled in a study of T cell clonotyping in hematopoietic cell transplantation. Study-wide points: Graft donor and pretransplant recipient Inverse Simpson Index values predicted broader posttransplant TCR diversity. At the given depth, recipient repertoires were over 97% de novo clonotypes. After transplant, recipient diversity fell while pathologically expanded clonotypes grew through day 180.

The repertoire was sequenced with immunoSEQ multiplex PCR; TCRdb's copy has only in-frame clones and lacks some. The sample carries 6,500 to 7,000 clones, over 95% recorded once. This CDR3 region has 11 residues. Germline values: CDR1 SNHLY, CDR2 FYNNEI. A few counts support this clone. Antigen specificity is unknown. Germline and junction disagree at one end, which may indicate a read error. Recipients were bled about 28 days pretransplant and at posttransplant days 30, 100, 180. The chain has TRBV2 and TRBJ1-2; 7 bases agree with TRBD1. The sequencing used PBMCs, collected 30 days after allogeneic stem cell transplant. The clonotype was recovered from a male patient aged 55 to 69 who had an allogeneic stem cell transplant from a related donor, so the T cells may come from the graft donor. Some clones in this sample may be carry-over from other donors' samples. The CDR3 region is CTDRQGYGYTF. For the CDR3, the DNA is TGCACCGACCGACAGGGCTATGGCTACACCTTC.